This TCR beta chain was captured by sequencing in a study of blood T cell repertoires in COVID-19. Study-wide context: Specimens from acute and convalescent COVID-19 originated in the United States, Italy and Spain.

Source study methods: For nucleated cells, counts were estimated from reference gene primer amplification. TCRdb keeps only in-frame clones here, not all; method: immunoSEQ multiplex PCR. That table gives V, J and clone size, and the DNA gave D and trimming. The data contain roughly 230,000 clones, approximately 91% of them seen just once; the ten biggest clones take up 0.83%. Seattle patient enrollment occurred during active infection, with longitudinal follow-up thereafter. Trimming pared 5 bases from V and 6 bases from J, leaving 8 bases between. CDR3 size: 12 residues. Sample: peripheral blood. V is TRBV12-3 or TRBV12-4 and J is TRBJ1-5, with D unresolved. This clonotype originated in a man under 40 with COVID-19, enrolled during active disease. The CDR3 sequence: CASSLGSQPQHF. Written as DNA, the CDR3 is TGTGCCAGCAGTCTCGGTAGTCAGCCCCAGCATTTT.